This TCR beta chain was sequenced in a study of blood T cell repertoires in COVID-19. About the study: The study drew acute and convalescent COVID-19 samples from the United States, Italy and Spain. Sources were T cells, B-cell-depleted T cells, or PBMCs; the material itself was cDNA or gDNA.

Germline trimming cut 2 bases from V and 7 bases from J; bases unmatched to any gene: 8. Germline V gene lookup returns CDR1 SGHNT and CDR2 YYREEE (reference sequence). The CDR3 loop spans 15 amino acids. Cohort 3 recovery required two negative PCRs, clearance, or symptom resolution. Original processing notes: Amplification with reference gene primers provided the estimates of nucleated cell counts. TCRdb keeps only in-frame clones here, not all; method: immunoSEQ multiplex PCR. V, J and clone size were drawn from that table, and D and trimming were deduced from the DNA. Among about 160,000 clones listed, under 90% were seen once.

This clonotype originated in a woman aged 55-69 years who had recovered from COVID-19. The chain employs TRBV5-4 and TRBJ1-4, with TRBD1 matching 7 bases. Sequencing used PBMCs or T cells enriched from blood (not recorded which). CDR3 in DNA: TGTGCCAGCAGCTTACAGGGGAAGGAAGCTGAAAAACTGTTTTTT. It codes for CASSLQGKEAEKLFF.